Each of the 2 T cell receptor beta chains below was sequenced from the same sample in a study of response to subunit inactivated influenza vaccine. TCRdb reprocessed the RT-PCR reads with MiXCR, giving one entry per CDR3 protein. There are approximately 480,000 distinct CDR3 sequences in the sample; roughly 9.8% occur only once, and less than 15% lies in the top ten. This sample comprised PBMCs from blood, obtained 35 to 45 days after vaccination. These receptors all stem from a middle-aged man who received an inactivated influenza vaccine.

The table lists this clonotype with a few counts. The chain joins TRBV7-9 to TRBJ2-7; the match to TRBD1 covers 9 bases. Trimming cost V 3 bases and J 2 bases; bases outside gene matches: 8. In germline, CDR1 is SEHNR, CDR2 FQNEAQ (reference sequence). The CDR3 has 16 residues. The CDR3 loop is CASSFSGTGYPYEQYF. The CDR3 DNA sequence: TGTGCCAGCAGCTTTTCCGGGACAGGGTATCCCTACGAGCAGTACTTC.

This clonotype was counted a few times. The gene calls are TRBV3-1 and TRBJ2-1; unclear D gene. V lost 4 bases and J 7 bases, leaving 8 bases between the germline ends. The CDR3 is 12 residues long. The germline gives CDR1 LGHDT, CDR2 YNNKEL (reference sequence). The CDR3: CASSRIYNEQFF. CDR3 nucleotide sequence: TGTGCCAGCAGCCGAATATATAATGAGCAGTTCTTC.